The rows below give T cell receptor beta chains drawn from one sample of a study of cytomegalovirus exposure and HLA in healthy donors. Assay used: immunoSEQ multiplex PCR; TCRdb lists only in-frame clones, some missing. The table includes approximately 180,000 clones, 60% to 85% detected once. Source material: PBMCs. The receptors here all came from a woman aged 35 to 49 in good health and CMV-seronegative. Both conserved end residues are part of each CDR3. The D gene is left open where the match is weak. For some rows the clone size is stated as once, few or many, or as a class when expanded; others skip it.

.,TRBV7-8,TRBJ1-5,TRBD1,CASSFRDRGLTNQPQHF,TGTGCCAGCAGCTTTCGAGACAGGGGTCTCACGAATCAGCCCCAGCATTTT
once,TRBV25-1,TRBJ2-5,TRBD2,CASSEYRGTSGTGETQYF,TGTGCCAGCAGTGAATATAGGGGGACTAGCGGGACGGGTGAGACCCAGTACTTC
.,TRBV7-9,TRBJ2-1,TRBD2,CASSLGWTRSGDEQFF,TGTGCCAGCAGCTTAGGTTGGACGAGGAGCGGGGATGAGCAGTTCTTC
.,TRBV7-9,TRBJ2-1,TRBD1,CASSLWGTGYNEQFF,TGTGCCAGCAGCTTATGGGGGACAGGGTACAATGAGCAGTTCTTC
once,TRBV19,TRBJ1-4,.,CASREQGNEKLFF,TGTGCCAGTAGAGAACAGGGAAATGAAAAACTGTTTTTT
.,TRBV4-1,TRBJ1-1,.,CASSQGGGRGNTEAFF,TGCGCCAGCAGCCAAGGAGGAGGCAGGGGTAACACTGAAGCTTTCTTT
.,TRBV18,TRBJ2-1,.,CASSPGGHEQFF,TGTGCCAGCTCACCAGGAGGGCATGAGCAGTTCTTC
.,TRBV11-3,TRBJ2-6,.,CASSPAYGSGANVLTF,TGTGCCAGCAGCCCCGCCTACGGTTCTGGGGCCAACGTCCTGACTTTC
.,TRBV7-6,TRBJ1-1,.,CASSTPTWLNTEAFF,TGTGCCAGCAGCACCCCAACGTGGCTGAACACTGAAGCTTTCTTT
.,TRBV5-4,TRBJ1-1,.,CASSPRTVRGTEAFF,TGTGCCAGCAGCCCCCGGACAGTCCGGGGCACTGAAGCTTTCTTT
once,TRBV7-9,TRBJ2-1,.,CASSVTNYNEQFF,TGTGCCAGCAGCGTGACTAACTACAATGAGCAGTTCTTC
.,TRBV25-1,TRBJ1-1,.,CASSTGPANTEAFF,TGTGCCAGCAGTACAGGGCCCGCGAACACTGAAGCTTTCTTT
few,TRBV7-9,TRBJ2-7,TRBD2,CASSLSLAGSYEQYF,TGTGCCAGCAGCTTAAGCTTAGCGGGATCCTACGAGCAGTACTTC
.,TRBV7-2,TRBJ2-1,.,CASSPGGSGSSYNEQFF,TGTGCCAGCAGCCCTGGTGGGAGCGGAAGCTCCTACAATGAGCAGTTCTTC
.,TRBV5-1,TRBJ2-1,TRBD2,CASSLAAGGPTTSYEQFF,TGCGCCAGCAGCTTGGCGGCGGGAGGGCCGACTACAAGCTATGAGCAGTTCTTC
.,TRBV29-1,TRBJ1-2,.,CSVGQGSGYTF,TGCAGCGTTGGGCAGGGTTCTGGCTACACCTTC
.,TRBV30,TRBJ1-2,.,CAWSSGQLLYTF,TGTGCCTGGAGTTCTGGACAGTTGCTTTACACCTTC
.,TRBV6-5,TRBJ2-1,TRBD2,CASTIAGGPRDEQFF,TGTGCCAGCACTATAGCGGGAGGGCCTCGGGATGAGCAGTTCTTC
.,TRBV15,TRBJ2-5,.,CATSRQDGQETQYF,TGTGCCACCAGCCGACAGGACGGACAAGAGACCCAGTACTTC
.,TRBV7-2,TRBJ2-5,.,CASSLRSRETQYF,TGTGCCAGCAGCTTAAGGAGCCGAGAGACCCAGTACTTC
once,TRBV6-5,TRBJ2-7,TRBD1,CASSQGQGAFYEQYF,TGTGCCAGCAGTCAAGGACAGGGGGCGTTTTACGAGCAGTACTTC
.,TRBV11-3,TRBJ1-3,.,CASSIGQISGNTIYF,TGTGCCAGCAGCATCGGACAGATCTCTGGAAACACCATATATTTT
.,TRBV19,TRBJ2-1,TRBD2,CASRVAGDRLNEQFF,TGTGCCAGTAGGGTAGCGGGAGACAGACTCAATGAGCAGTTCTTC